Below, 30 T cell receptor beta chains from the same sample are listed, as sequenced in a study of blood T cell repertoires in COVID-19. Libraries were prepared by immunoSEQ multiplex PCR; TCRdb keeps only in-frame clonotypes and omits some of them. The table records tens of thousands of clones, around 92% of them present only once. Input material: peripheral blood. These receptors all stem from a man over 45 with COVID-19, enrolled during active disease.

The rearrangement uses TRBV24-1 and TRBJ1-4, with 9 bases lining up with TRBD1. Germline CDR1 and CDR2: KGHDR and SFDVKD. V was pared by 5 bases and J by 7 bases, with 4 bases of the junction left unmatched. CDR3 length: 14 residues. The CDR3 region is CATSGTGVTEKLFF. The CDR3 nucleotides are TGTGCCACCAGTGGGACAGGGGTGACTGAAAAACTGTTTTTT.

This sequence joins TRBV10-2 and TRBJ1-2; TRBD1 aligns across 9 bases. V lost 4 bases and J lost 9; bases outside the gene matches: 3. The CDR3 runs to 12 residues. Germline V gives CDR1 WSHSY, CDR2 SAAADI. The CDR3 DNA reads TGCGCCAGCAGTGGACAGGGGGAACGCTACACCTTC. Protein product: CASSGQGERYTF.

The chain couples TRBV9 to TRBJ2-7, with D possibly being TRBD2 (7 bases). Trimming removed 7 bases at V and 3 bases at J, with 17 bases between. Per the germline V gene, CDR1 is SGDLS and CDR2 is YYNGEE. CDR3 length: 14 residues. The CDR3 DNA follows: TGTGCCAGCGCCGATGGGGGGGGGCACTACGAGCAGTACTTC. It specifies CASADGGGHYEQYF.

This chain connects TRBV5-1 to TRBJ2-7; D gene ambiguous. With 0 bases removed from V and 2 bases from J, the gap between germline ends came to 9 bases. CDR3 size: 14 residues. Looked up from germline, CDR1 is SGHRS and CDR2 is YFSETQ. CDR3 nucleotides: TGCGCCAGCAGCTTGGAACCCGCAGCCTACGAGCAGTACTTC. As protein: CASSLEPAAYEQYF.

The CDR3 DNA follows: TGCGCCAGCAGCCAATATGTGGGGGCGGCGAGCTACGAGCAGTACTTC. The encoded protein is CASSQYVGAASYEQYF. The chain recombines TRBV5-1 with TRBJ2-7, with D perhaps matching TRBD1 (6 bases). CDR3 size: 16 residues. V was clipped by 4 bases and J by 3 bases, with 20 bases between them. Germline V gene sequence: CDR1 SGHRS, CDR2 YFSETQ.

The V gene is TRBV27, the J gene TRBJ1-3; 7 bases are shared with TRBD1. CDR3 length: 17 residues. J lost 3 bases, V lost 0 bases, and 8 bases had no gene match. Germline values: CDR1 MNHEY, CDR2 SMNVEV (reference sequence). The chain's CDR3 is CASSLSGQALIGNTIYF. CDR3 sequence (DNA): TGTGCCAGCAGTTTATCAGGACAGGCACTCATTGGAAACACCATATATTTT.

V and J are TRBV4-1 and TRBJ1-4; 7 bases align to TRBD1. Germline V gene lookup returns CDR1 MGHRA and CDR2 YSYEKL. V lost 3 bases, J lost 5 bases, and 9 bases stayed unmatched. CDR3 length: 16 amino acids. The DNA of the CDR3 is TGCGCCAGCAGCCATCGGACAGGCTCGGGGAATGAAAAACTGTTTTTT. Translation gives CASSHRTGSGNEKLFF.

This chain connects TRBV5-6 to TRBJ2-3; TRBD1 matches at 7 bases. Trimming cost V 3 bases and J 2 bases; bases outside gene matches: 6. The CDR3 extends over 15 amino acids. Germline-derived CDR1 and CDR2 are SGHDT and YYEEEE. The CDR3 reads CASSSTGEFTDTQYF. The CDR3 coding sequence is TGTGCCAGCAGCTCAACAGGGGAATTCACAGATACGCAGTATTTT.

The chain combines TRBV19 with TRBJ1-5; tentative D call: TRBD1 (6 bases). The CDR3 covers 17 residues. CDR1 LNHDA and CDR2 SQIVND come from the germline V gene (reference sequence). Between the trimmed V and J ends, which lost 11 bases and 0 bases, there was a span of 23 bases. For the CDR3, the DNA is TGTGCCTCCAAAGGGACACACAAAAGTAATAGCAATCAGCCCCAGCATTTT. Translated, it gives CASKGTHKSNSNQPQHF.

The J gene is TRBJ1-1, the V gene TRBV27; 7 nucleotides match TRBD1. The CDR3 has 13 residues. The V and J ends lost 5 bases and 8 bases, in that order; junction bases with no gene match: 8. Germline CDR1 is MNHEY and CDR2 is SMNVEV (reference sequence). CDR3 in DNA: TGTGCCAGCAGTACACAGGGGACAAAGGAAGCTTTCTTT. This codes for CASSTQGTKEAFF.

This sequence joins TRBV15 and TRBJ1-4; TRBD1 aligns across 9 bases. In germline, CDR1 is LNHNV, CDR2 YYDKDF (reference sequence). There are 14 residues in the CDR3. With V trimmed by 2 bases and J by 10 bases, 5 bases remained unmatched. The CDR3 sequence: CATSRRGQGAKLFF. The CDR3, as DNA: TGTGCCACCAGCAGAAGGGGACAGGGTGCAAAACTGTTTTTT. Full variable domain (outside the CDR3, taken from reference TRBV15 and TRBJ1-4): DAMVIQNPRYQVTQFGKPVTLSCSQTLNHNVMYWYQQKSSQAPKLLFHYYDKDFNNEADTPDNFQSRRPNTSFCFLDIRSPGLGDTAMYLCATSRRGQGAKLFFGSGTQLSVL.

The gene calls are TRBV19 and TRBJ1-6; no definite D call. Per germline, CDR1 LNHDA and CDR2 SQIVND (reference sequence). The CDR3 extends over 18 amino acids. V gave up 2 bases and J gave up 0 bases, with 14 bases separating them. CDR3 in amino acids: CASSIYPRESSYNSPLHF. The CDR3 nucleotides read TGTGCCAGTAGTATATATCCGCGGGAGAGCTCCTATAATTCACCCCTCCACTTT.

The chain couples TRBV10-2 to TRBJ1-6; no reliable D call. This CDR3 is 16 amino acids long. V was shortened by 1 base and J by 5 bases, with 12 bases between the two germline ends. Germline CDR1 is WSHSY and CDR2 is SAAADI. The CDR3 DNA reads TGCGCCAGCAGTGAGTTTTTGTCTCCCCATAATTCACCCCTCCACTTT. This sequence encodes CASSEFLSPHNSPLHF.

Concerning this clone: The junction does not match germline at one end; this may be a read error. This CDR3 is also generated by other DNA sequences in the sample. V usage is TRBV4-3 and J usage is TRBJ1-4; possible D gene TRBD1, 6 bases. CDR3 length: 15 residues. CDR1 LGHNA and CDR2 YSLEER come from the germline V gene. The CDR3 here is CASSQVSGVGEKLFF. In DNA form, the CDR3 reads TGCGCCAGCAGCCAAGTCTCAGGGGTGGGAGAAAAGCTGTTTTTT.

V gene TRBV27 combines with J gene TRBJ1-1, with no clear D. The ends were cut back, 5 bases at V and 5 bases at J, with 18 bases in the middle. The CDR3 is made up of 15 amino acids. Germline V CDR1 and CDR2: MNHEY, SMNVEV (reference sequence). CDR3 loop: CASSPPGLLGTEAFF. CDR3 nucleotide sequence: TGTGCCAGCAGTCCCCCCGGACTCCTTGGGACTGAAGCTTTCTTT.

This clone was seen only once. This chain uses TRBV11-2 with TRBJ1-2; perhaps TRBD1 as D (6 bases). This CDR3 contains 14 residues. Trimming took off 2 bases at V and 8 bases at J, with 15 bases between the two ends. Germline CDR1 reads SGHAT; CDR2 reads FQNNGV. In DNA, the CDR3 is TGTGCCAGCAGCTTAAACATTGGGGGCTTCGGCTACACCTTC. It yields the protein CASSLNIGGFGYTF.

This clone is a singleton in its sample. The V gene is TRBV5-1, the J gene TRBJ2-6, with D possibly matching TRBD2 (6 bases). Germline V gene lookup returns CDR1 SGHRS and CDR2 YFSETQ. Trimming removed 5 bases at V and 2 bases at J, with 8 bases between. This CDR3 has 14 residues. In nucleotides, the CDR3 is TGCGCCAGCAGGGAGGGGACTGGGGCCAACGTCCTGACTTTC. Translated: CASREGTGANVLTF. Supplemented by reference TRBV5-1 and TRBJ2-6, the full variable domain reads KAGVTQTPRYLIKTRGQQVTLSCSPISGHRSVSWYQQTPGQGLQFLFEYFSETQRNKGNFPGRFSGRQFSNSRSEMNVSTLELGDSALYLCASREGTGANVLTFGAGSRLTVL.

In DNA, the CDR3 is TGCGCCAGCAGCGAAAACTCCGGCTCCTACAATGAGCAGTTCTTC. Translation gives CASSENSGSYNEQFF. The genes are TRBV5-1 and TRBJ2-1, with D hard to call. V shed 4 bases and J shed 0 bases, with 11 bases lying between them. Germline V gene sequence: CDR1 SGHRS, CDR2 YFSETQ. The CDR3 is made up of 15 amino acids.

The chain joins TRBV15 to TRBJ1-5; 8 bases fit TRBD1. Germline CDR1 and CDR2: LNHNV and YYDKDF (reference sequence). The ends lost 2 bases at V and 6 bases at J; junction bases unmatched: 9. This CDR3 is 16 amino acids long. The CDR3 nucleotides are TGTGCCACCAGCAGAACCTCCAGGGGGCGGACTCAGCCCCAGCATTTT. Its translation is CATSRTSRGRTQPQHF. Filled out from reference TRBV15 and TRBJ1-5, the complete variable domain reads DAMVIQNPRYQVTQFGKPVTLSCSQTLNHNVMYWYQQKSSQAPKLLFHYYDKDFNNEADTPDNFQSRRPNTSFCFLDIRSPGLGDTAMYLCATSRTSRGRTQPQHFGDGTRLSIL.

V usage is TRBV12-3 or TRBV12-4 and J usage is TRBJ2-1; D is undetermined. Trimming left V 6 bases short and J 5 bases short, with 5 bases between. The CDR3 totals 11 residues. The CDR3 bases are TGTGCCAGCAGGAGAAACAATGAGCAGTTCTTC. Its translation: CASRRNNEQFF.

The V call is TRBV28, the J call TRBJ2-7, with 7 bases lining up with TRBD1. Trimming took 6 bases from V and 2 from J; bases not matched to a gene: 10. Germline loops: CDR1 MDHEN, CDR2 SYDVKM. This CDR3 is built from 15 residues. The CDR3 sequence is CASSPPRGQTYEQYF. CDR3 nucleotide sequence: TGTGCCAGCAGCCCTCCAAGGGGACAGACCTACGAGCAGTACTTC. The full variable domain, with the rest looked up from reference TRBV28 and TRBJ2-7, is DVKVTQSSRYLVKRTGEKVFLECVQDMDHENMFWYRQDPGLGLRLIYFSYDVKMKEKGDIPEGYSVSREKKERFSLILESASTNQTSMYLCASSPPRGQTYEQYFGPGTRLTVT.

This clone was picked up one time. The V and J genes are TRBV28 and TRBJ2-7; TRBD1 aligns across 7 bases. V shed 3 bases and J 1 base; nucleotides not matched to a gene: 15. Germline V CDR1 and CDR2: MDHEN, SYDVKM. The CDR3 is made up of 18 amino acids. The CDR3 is CASSFSWGQTGHSYEQYF. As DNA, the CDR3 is TGTGCCAGCAGTTTTAGTTGGGGGCAGACAGGGCATTCCTACGAGCAGTACTTC.

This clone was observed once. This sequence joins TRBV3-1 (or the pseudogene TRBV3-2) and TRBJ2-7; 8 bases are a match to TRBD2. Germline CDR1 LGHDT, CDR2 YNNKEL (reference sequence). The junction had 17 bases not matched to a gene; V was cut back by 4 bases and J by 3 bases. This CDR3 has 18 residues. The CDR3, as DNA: TGTGCCAGCAGCCGGAACAGGGACCTAAAGGGACTAGACTACGAGCAGTACTTC. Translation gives CASSRNRDLKGLDYEQYF.

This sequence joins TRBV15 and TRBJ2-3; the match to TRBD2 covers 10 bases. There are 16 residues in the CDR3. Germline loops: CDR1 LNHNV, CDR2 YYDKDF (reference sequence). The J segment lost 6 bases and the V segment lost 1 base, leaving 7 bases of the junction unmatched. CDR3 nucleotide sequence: TGTGCCACCAGCAGAGGAAGCGGGGGGGAAGGGGATACGCAGTATTTT. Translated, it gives CATSRGSGGEGDTQYF. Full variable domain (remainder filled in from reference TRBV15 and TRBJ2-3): DAMVIQNPRYQVTQFGKPVTLSCSQTLNHNVMYWYQQKSSQAPKLLFHYYDKDFNNEADTPDNFQSRRPNTSFCFLDIRSPGLGDTAMYLCATSRGSGGEGDTQYFGPGTRLTVL.

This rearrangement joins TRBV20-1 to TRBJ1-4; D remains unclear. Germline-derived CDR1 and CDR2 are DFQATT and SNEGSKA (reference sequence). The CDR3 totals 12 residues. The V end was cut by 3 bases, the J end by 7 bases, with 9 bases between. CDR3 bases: TGCAGTGCTAGTGATAGAACTGAAAAACTGTTTTTT. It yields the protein CSASDRTEKLFF.

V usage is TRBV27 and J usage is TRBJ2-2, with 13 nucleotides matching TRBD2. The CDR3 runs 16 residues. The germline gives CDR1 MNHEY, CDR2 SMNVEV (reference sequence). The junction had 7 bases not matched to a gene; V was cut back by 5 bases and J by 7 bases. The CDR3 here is CASSPLAGGPSGELFF. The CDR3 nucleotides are TGTGCCAGCAGTCCACTAGCGGGGGGGCCTAGCGGGGAGCTGTTTTTT.

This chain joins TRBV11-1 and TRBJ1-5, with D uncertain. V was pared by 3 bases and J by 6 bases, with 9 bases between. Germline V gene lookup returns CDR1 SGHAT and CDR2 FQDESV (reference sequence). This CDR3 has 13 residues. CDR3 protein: CASSLGSSQPQHF. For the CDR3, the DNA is TGTGCCAGCAGCTTGGGGAGTAGTCAGCCCCAGCATTTT.

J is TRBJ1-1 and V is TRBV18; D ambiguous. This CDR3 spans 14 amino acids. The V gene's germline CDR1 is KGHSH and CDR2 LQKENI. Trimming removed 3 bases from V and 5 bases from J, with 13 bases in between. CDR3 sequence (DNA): TGTGCCAGCTCACCGGCAGGAGGGAGGACTGAAGCTTTCTTT. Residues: CASSPAGGRTEAFF.

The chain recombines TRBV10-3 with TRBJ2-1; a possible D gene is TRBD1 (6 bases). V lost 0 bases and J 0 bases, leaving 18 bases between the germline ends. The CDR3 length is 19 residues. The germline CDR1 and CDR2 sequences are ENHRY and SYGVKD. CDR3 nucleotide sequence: TGTGCCATCAGTGAGTCCCCCCGCGGACAGATGAGCTCCTACAATGAGCAGTTCTTC. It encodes CAISESPRGQMSSYNEQFF.

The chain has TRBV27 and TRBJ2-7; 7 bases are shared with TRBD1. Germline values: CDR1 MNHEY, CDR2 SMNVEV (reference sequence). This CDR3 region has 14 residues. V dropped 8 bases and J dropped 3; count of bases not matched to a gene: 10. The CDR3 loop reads CASRLTGVDYEQYF. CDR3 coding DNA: TGTGCCAGCCGCCTCACAGGGGTAGACTACGAGCAGTACTTC.